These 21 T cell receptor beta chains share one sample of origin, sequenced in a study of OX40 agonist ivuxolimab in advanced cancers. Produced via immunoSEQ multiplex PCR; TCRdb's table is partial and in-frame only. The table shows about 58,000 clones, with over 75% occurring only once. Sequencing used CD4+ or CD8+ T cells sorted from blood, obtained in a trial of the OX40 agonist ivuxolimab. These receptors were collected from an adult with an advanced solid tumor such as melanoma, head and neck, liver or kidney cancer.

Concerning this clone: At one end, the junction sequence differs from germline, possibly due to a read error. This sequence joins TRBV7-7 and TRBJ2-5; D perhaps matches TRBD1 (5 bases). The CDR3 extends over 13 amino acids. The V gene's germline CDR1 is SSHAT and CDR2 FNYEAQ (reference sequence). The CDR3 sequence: CASSLGERETQYF. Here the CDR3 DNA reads TGTGCTAGCAGCTTAGGGGAAAGGGAGACCCAGTACTTC.

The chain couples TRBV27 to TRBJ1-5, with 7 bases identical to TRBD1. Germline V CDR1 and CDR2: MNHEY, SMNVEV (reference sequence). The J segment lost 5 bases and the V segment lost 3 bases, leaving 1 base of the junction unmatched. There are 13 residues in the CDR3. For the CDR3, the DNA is TGTGCCAGCAGTTTCGACAGGGATCAGCCCCAGCATTTT. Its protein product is CASSFDRDQPQHF.

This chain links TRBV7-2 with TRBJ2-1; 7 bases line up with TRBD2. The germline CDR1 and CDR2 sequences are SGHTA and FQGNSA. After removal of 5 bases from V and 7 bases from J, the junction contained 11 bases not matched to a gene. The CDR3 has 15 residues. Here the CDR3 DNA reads TGTGCCAGCAGCGGGGACTACCTAAAATTGAATGAGCAGTTCTTC. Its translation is CASSGDYLKLNEQFF.

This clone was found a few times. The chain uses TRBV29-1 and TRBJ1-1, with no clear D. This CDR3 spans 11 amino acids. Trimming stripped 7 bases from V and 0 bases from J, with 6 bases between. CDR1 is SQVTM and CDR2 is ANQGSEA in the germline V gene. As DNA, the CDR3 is TGCAGCGCCACGGTGAACACTGAAGCTTTCTTT. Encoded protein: CSATVNTEAFF.

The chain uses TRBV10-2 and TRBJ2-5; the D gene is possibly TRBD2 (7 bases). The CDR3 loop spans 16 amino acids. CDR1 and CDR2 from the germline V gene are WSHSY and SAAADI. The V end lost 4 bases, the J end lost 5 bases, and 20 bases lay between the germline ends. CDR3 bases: TGCGCCAGCAGTGGCTTGACGGGGGGCGCATGGGAGACCCAGTACTTC. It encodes CASSGLTGGAWETQYF.

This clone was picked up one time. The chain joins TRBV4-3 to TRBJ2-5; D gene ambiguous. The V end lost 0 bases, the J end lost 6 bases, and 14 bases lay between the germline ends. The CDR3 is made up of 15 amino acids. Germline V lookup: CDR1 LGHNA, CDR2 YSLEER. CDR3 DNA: TGCGCCAGCAGCCAAGACGTTTTCCAGGCCCAGACCCAGTACTTC. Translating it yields CASSQDVFQAQTQYF.

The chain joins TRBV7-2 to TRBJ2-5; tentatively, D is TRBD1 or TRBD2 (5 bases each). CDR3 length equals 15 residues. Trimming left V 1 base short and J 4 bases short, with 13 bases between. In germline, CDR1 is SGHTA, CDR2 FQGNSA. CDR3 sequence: CASSLVEDQGETQYF. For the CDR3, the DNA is TGTGCCAGCAGCTTAGTGGAGGACCAGGGAGAGACCCAGTACTTC.

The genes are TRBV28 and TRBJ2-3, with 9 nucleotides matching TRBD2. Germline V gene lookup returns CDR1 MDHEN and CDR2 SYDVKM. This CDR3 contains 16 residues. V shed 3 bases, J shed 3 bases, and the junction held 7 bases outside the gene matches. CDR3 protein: CASSFGGRVGTDTQYF. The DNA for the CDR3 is TGTGCCAGCAGTTTCGGCGGGAGGGTGGGAACAGATACGCAGTATTTT.

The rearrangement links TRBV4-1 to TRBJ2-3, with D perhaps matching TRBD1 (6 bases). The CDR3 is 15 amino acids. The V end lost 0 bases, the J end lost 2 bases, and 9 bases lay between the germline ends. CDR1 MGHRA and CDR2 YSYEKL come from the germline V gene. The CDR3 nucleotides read TGCGCCAGCAGCCAAGACGGACAGCCCACAGATACGCAGTATTTT. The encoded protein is CASSQDGQPTDTQYF.

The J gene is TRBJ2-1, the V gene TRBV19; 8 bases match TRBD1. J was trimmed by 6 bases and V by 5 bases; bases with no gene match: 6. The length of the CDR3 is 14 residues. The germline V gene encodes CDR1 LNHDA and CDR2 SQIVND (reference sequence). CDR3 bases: TGTGCCAGTAGTTCGGGACAGGCGATCAATGAGCAGTTCTTC. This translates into CASSSGQAINEQFF.

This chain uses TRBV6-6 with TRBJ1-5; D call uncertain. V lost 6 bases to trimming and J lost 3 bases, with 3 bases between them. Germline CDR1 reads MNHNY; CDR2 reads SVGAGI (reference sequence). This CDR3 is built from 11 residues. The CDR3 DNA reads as TGTGCCAGCAGCCCCAATCAGCCCCAGCATTTT. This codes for CASSPNQPQHF.

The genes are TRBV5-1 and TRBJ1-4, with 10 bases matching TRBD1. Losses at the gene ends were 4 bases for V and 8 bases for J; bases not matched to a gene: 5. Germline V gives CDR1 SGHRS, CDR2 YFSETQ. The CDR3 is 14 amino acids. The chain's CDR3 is CASSLGTGEEKLFF. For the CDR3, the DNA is TGCGCCAGCAGCCTAGGGACAGGGGAGGAAAAACTGTTTTTT. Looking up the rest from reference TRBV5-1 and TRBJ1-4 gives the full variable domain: KAGVTQTPRYLIKTRGQQVTLSCSPISGHRSVSWYQQTPGQGLQFLFEYFSETQRNKGNFPGRFSGRQFSNSRSEMNVSTLELGDSALYLCASSLGTGEEKLFFGSGTQLSVL.

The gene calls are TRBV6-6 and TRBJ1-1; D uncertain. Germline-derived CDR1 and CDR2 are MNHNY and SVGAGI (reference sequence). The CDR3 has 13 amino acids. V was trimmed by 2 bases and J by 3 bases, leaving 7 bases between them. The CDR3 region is CASSYRAHTEAFF. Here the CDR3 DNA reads TGTGCCAGCAGTTACCGGGCCCACACTGAAGCTTTCTTT.

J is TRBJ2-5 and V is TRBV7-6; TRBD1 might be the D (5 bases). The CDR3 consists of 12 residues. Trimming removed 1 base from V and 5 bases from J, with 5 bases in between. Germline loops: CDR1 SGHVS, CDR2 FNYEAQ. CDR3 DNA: TGTGCCAGCAGCTTAGACAGGGAGACCCAGTACTTC. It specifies CASSLDRETQYF.

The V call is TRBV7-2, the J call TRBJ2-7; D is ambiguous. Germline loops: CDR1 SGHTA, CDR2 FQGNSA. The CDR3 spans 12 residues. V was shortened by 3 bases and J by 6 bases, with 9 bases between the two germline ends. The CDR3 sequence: CASSFSIAEQYF. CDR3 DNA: TGTGCCAGCAGCTTTAGTATAGCCGAGCAGTACTTC.

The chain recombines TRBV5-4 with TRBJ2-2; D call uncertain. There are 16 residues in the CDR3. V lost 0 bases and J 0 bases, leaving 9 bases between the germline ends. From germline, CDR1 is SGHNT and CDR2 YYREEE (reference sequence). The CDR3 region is CASSLADGANTGELFF. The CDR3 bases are TGTGCCAGCAGCTTGGCCGACGGAGCGAACACCGGGGAGCTGTTTTTT.

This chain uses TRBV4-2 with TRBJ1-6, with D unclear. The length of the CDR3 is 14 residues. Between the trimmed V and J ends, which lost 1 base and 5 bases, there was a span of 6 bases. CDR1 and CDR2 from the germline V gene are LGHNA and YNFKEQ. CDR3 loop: CASSQVVDNSPLHF. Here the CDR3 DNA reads TGTGCCAGCAGCCAAGTGGTGGATAATTCACCCCTCCACTTT.

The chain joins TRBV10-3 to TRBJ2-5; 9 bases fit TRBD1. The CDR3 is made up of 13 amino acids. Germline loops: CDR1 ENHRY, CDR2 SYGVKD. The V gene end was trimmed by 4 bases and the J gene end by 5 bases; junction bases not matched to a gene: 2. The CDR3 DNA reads TGTGCCATCAGTGGACAGGGGGGGGAGACCCAGTACTTC. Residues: CAISGQGGETQYF.

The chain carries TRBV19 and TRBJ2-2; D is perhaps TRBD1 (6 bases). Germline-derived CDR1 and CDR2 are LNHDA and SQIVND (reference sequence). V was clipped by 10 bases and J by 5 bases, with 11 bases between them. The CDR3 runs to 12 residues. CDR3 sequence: CATGTTTGELFF. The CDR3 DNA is TGTGCCACCGGGACAACTACCGGGGAGCTGTTTTTT. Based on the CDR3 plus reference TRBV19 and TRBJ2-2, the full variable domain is DGGITQSPKYLFRKEGQNVTLSCEQNLNHDAMYWYRQDPGQGLRLIYYSQIVNDFQKGDIAEGYSVSREKKESFPLTVTSAQKNPTAFYLCATGTTTGELFFGEGSRLTVL.

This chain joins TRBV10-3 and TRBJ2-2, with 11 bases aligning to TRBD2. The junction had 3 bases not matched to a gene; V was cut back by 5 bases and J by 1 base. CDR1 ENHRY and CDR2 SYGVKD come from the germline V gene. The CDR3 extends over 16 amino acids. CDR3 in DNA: TGTGCCATCAGTCAGGGACTAGCGGTGAACACCGGGGAGCTGTTTTTT. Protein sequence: CAISQGLAVNTGELFF.

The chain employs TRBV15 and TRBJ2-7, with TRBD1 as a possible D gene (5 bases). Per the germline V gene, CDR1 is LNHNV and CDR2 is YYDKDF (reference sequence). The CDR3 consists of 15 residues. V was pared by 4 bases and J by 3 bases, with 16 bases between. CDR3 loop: CATSNPDKGIYEQYF. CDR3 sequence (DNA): TGTGCCACCAGCAACCCGGACAAGGGGATCTACGAGCAGTACTTC. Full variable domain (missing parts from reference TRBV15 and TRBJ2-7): DAMVIQNPRYQVTQFGKPVTLSCSQTLNHNVMYWYQQKSSQAPKLLFHYYDKDFNNEADTPDNFQSRRPNTSFCFLDIRSPGLGDTAMYLCATSNPDKGIYEQYFGPGTRLTVT.